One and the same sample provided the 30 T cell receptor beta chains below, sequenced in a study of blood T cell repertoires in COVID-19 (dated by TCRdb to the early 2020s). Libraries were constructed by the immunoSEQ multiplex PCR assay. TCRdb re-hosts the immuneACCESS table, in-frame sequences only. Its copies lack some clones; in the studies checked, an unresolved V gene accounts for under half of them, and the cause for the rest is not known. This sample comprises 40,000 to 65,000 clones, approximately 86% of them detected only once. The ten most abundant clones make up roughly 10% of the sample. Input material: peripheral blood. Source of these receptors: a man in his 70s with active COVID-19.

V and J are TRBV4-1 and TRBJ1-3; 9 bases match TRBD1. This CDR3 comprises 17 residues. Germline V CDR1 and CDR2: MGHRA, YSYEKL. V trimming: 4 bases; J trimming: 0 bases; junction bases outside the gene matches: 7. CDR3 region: CASSRRQGGLSGNTIYF. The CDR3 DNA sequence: TGCGCCAGCAGCCGCAGACAGGGGGGTCTCTCTGGAAACACCATATATTTT.

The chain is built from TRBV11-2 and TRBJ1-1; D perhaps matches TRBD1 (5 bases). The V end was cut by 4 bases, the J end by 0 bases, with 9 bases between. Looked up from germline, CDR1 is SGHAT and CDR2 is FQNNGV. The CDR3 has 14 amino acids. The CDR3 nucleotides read TGTGCCAGCAGCTCGACAGACATGAACACTGAAGCTTTCTTT. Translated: CASSSTDMNTEAFF.

CDR3 nucleotides: TGTGCCAGCAGCCGGACTAGCGGGGCCGCTATGCATGAGCAGTTCTTC. This sequence encodes CASSRTSGAAMHEQFF. V gene TRBV3-1 (or the pseudogene TRBV3-2) combines with J gene TRBJ2-1, with 12 bases matching TRBD2. The germline CDR1 and CDR2 sequences are LGHDT and YNNKEL (reference sequence). The CDR3 runs 16 residues. The V segment lost 4 bases and the J segment 8 bases; nucleotides outside the gene matches: 9.

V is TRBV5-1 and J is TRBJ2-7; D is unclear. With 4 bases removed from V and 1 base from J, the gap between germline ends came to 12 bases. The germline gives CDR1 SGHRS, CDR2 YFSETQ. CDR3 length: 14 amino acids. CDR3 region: CASSASPHSYEQYF. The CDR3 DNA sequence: TGCGCCAGCAGCGCATCTCCACATTCCTACGAGCAGTACTTC.

The CDR3: CASSEVSTDTQYF. The CDR3 DNA reads TGTGCCAGCAGTGAAGTTAGTACAGATACGCAGTATTTT. The chain combines TRBV2 with TRBJ2-3, with D unresolved. This CDR3 has 13 amino acids. V was clipped by 1 base and J by 3 bases, with 5 bases between them. The germline V gene encodes CDR1 SNHLY and CDR2 FYNNEI. Variable domain in full (rest from reference TRBV2 and TRBJ2-3): EPEVTQTPSHQVTQMGQEVILRCVPISNHLYFYWYRQILGQKVEFLVSFYNNEISEKSEIFDDQFSVERPDGSNFTLKIRSTKLEDSAMYFCASSEVSTDTQYFGPGTRLTVL.

For the CDR3, the DNA is TGTGCCAGCAGCTTAGCACGGGGGGGGATCCAAGAGACCCAGTACTTC. This encodes CASSLARGGIQETQYF. The chain links TRBV7-2 to TRBJ2-5; 8 positions match TRBD2. The CDR3 covers 16 residues. Trimming removed 0 bases from V and 1 base from J; junction bases left unmatched: 4. The germline V gene encodes CDR1 SGHTA and CDR2 FQGNSA.

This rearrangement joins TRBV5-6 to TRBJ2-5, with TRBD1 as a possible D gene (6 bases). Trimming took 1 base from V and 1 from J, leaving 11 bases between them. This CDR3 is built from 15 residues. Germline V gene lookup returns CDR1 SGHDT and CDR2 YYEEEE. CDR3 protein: CASSLIGRGQETQYF. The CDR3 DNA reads TGTGCCAGCAGCTTGATCGGCAGGGGCCAAGAGACCCAGTACTTC. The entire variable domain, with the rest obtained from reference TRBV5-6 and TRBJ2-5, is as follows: DAGVTQSPTHLIKTRGQQVTLRCSPKSGHDTVSWYQQALGQGPQFIFQYYEEEERQRGNFPDRFSGHQFPNYSSELNVNALLLGDSALYLCASSLIGRGQETQYFGPGTRLLVL.

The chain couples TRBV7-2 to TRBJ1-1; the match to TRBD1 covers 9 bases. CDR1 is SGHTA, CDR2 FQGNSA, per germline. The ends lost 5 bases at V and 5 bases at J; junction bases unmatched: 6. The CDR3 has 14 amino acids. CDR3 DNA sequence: TGTGCCAGCAGCCCTACACAGGGGGCTACTGAAGCTTTCTTT. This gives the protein CASSPTQGATEAFF.

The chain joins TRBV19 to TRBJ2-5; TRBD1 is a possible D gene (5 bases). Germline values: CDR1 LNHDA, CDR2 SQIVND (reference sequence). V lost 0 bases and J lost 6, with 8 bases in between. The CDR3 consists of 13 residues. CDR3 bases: TGTGCCAGTAGTATAGACAGGGTAAAGACCCAGTACTTC. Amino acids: CASSIDRVKTQYF.

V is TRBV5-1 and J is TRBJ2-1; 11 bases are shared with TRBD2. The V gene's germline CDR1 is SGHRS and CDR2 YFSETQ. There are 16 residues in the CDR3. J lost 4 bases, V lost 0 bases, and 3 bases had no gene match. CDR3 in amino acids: CASSLGSSGGYNEQFF. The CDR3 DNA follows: TGCGCCAGCAGCTTGGGTTCTAGCGGGGGGTACAATGAGCAGTTCTTC.

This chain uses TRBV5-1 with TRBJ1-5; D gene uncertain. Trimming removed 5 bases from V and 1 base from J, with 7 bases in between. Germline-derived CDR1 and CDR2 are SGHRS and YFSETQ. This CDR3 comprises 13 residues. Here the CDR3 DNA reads TGCGCCAGCAGTATGGAGAGCAATCAGCCCCAGCATTTT. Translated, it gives CASSMESNQPQHF.

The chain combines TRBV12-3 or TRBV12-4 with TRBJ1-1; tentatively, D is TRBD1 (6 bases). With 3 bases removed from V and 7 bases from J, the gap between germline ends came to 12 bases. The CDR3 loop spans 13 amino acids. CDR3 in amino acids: CASSLAGAVEAFF. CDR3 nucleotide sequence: TGTGCCAGCAGTTTGGCGGGGGCGGTTGAAGCTTTCTTT.

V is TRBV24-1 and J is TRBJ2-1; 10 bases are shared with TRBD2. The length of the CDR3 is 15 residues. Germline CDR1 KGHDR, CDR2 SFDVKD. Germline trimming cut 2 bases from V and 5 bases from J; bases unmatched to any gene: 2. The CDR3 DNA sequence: TGTGCCACCAGTGATTCTAGCGGGGGACACAATGAGCAGTTCTTC. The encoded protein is CATSDSSGGHNEQFF.

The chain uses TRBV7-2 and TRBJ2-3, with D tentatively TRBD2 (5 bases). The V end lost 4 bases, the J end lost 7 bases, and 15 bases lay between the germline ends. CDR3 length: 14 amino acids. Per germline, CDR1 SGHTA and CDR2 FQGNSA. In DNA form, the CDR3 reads TGTGCCAGCAGCTCCACCCCCGGCGGGTATACGCAGTATTTT. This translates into CASSSTPGGYTQYF.

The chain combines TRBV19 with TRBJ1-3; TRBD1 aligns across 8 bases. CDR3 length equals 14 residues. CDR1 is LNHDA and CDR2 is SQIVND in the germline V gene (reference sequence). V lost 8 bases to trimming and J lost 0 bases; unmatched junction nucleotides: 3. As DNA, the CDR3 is TGTGCCAGTGGGGACAGGACCTCTGGAAACACCATATATTTT. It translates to CASGDRTSGNTIYF.

The CDR3 region is CASSRTELNTEAFF. The CDR3 DNA sequence: TGTGCCAGCAGCCGGACAGAGCTGAACACTGAAGCTTTCTTT. V gene TRBV7-9 combines with J gene TRBJ1-1; D may be TRBD1 (6 bases). Trimming pared 5 bases from V and 0 bases from J, leaving 10 bases between. The CDR3 extends over 14 amino acids. Germline loops: CDR1 SEHNR, CDR2 FQNEAQ (reference sequence).

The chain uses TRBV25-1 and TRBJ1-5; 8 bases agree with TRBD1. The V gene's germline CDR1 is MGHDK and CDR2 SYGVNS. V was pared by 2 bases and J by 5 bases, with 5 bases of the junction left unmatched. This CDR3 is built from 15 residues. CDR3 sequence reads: CASSETGTGYQPQHF. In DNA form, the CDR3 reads TGTGCCAGCAGTGAAACCGGGACAGGCTATCAGCCCCAGCATTTT.

In DNA, the CDR3 is TGTGCCAGCAGTGACCAGGGAGGCACCGGGGAGCTGTTTTTT. Protein: CASSDQGGTGELFF. The V and J genes are TRBV6-4 and TRBJ2-2; tentative D call: TRBD2 (6 bases). CDR1 is MRHNA, CDR2 SNTAGT, per germline. Deletions cut 2 bases from V and 4 bases from J, with 8 bases between. The CDR3 is 14 residues long.

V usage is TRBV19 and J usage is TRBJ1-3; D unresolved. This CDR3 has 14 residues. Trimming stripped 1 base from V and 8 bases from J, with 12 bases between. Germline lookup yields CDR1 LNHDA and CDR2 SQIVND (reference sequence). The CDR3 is CASSIGGSGDTIYF. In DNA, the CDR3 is TGTGCCAGTAGTATAGGCGGGTCTGGGGACACCATATATTTT.

The CDR3 spells CASSPLGQGRTEAFF. The CDR3 DNA is TGTGCCAGCAGTCCGTTGGGACAGGGCCGCACTGAAGCTTTCTTT. The chain is built from TRBV28 and TRBJ1-1; 9 bases are a match to TRBD1. The ends lost 5 bases at V and 4 bases at J; junction bases unmatched: 8. The CDR3 is 15 residues long. Germline V gene lookup returns CDR1 MDHEN and CDR2 SYDVKM.

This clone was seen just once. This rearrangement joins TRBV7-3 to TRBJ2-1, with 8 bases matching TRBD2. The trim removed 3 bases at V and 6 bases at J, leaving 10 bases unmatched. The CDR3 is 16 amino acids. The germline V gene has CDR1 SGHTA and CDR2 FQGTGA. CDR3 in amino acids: CASSLRAGGRGNEQFF. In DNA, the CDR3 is TGTGCCAGCAGCTTGCGGGCGGGGGGAAGGGGCAATGAGCAGTTCTTC. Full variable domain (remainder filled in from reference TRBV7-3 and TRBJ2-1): GAGVSQTPSNKVTEKGKYVELRCDPISGHTALYWYRQSLGQGPEFLIYFQGTGAADDSGLPNDRFFAVRPEGSVSTLKIQRTERGDSAVYLCASSLRAGGRGNEQFFGPGTRLTVL.

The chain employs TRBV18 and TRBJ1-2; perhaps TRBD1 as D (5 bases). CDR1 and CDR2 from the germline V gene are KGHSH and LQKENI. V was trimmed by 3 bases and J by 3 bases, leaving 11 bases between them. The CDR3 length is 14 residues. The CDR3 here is CASSPLGQHYGYTF. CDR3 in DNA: TGTGCCAGCTCACCTCTGGGGCAGCACTATGGCTACACCTTC.

The CDR3 nucleotides are TGTGCCAGCAGCTCCTATCTTACGGAAGCGCTAGGCTACACCTTC. It yields the protein CASSSYLTEALGYTF. V gene TRBV5-5 combines with J gene TRBJ1-2; D not resolved. Germline V lookup: CDR1 SGHKS, CDR2 YYEKEE (reference sequence). Trimming stripped 3 bases from V and 8 bases from J, with 20 bases between. The CDR3 has 15 residues.

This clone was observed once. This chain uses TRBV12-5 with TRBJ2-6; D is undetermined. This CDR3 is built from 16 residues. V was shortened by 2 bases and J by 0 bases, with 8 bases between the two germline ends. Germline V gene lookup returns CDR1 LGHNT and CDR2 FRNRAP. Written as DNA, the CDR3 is TGTGCTAGTGGTTTGTCGCCGGGCTCTGGGGCCAACGTCCTGACTTTC. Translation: CASGLSPGSGANVLTF.

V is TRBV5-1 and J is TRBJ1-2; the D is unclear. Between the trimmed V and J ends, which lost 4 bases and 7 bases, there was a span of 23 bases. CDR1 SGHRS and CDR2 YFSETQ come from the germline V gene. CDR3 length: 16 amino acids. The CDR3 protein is CASSPSITAVSGGYTF. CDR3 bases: TGCGCCAGCAGCCCGTCCATCACCGCGGTAAGCGGTGGCTACACCTTC.

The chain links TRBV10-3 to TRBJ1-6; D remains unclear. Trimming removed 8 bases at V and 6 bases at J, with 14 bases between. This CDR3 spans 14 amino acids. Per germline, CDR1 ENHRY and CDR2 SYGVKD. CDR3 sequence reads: CAIQPGAVNSPLHF. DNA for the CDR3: TGTGCCATCCAACCGGGAGCCGTTAATTCACCCCTCCACTTT.

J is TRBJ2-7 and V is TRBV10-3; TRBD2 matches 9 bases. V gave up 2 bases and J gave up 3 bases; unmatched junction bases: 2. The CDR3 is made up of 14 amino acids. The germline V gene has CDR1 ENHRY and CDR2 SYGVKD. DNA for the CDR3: TGTGCCATCAGTGAGACTAGCGGGCTCTACGAGCAGTACTTC. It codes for CAISETSGLYEQYF.

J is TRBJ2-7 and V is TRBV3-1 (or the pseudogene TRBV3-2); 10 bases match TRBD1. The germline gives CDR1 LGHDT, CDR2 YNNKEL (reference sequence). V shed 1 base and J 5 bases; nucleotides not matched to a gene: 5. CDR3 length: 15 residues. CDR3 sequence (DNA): TGTGCCAGCAGCCAAGGGACAGGGGGTAAGGACGAGCAGTACTTC. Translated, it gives CASSQGTGGKDEQYF.

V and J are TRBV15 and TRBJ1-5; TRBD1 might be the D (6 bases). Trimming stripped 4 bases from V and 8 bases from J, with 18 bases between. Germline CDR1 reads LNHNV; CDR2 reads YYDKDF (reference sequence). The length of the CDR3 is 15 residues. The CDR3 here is CATSILRGGLEPQHF. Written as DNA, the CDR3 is TGTGCCACCAGCATACTAAGGGGGGGGCTTGAGCCCCAGCATTTT.

The CDR3 bases are TGTGCCAGCAGCTGGACAGGGGCCAACACCGGGGAGCTGTTTTTT. Residues: CASSWTGANTGELFF. This rearrangement joins TRBV5-8 to TRBJ2-2; TRBD1 aligns across 9 bases. Germline V gene data show CDR1 as SGHTS and CDR2 as YDEGEE. The CDR3 spans 15 residues. V was clipped by 3 bases and J by 2 bases; unmatched bases: 2.